This TCR beta chain stems from a study of T cells after yellow fever vaccination. Study-wide context: The SMART-Seq v4 Ultra Low Input method served to prepare the low-cell-number fractions. Findings and limits, study-wide: A weaker but faster secondary response was observed, peaking on day 5 versus 15. Reappearance after the booster was seen for most primary-vaccination clones, at 95% to 97% CD4 and around 90% CD8. The CD4 and CD8 compartments had a small share of their clonotypes in common.

Trimming took off 4 bases at V and 1 base at J, with 7 bases between the two ends. This CDR3 has 12 residues. Germline V gives CDR1 SQVTM, CDR2 ANQGSEA. Many counts were recorded for this clonotype. Its antigen is as yet unknown. MiXCR, run by TCRdb on the 5' RACE reads, gives a single entry per CDR3 protein. The table has 150,000 to 200,000 distinct CDR3 sequences, roughly 8.8% seen once. J is TRBJ1-1 and V is TRBV29-1; tentative D call: TRBD1 (6 bases). Specimen: CD8+ T cells sorted from PBMCs, collected 45 days after the yellow fever booster vaccination. This TCR came from a man between 18 and 35 years old who received the YFV17D yellow fever vaccine. The CDR3 region has the DNA TGCAGCGTTGCCAGGGGGAACACTGAAGCTTTCTTT. Its protein is CSVARGNTEAFF.